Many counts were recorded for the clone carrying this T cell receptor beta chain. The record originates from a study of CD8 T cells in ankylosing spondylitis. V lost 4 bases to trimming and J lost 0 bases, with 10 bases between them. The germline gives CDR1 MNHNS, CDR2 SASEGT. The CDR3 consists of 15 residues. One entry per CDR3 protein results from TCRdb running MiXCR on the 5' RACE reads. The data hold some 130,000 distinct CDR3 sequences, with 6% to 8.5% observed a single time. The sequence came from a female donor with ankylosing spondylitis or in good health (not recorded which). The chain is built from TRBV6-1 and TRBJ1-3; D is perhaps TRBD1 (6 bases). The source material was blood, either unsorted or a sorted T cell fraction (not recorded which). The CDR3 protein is CASSGTASSGNTIYF. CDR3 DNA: TGTGCCAGCAGTGGGACAGCAAGCTCTGGAAACACCATATATTTT.